This T cell receptor (beta chain) was sequenced in a study of radiotherapy plus CTLA-4 blockade in lung cancer. The method was immunoSEQ multiplex PCR; TCRdb's version includes in-frame clones alone and lacks a portion of them. The sample yields around 70,000 clones, about four fifths seen once. Focal radiation and CTLA-4 blockade (ipilimumab) were tested in chemo-refractory metastatic non-small-cell lung cancer patients. Trimming took off 7 bases at V and 3 bases at J, with 13 bases between the two ends. This CDR3 spans 13 amino acids. The germline gives CDR1 MNHNS, CDR2 SASEGT. This clone was seen a handful of times.

The chain uses TRBV6-1 and TRBJ2-7; D possibly corresponds to TRBD2 (6 bases). The receptor was derived from a human donor with non-small cell lung cancer who had a partial response to radiotherapy plus ipilimumab. The source was peripheral blood, collected from a patient treated with radiotherapy plus ipilimumab. DNA of the CDR3: TGTGCCAGCACGGCGGGACTCCTCTACGAGCAGTACTTC. This codes for CASTAGLLYEQYF.